This passage covers 30 T cell receptor beta chains from one sample sequenced in a study of a mutant IDH1 vaccine in newly diagnosed glioma. The time point denotes: week 47, end of study. The study gave 300 ug of mutant IDH1 20-mer peptide per vaccine dose, with topical imiquimod. Measured with immunoSEQ multiplex PCR; TCRdb has only the in-frame clones, and not every one. The sample includes tens of thousands of clones, roughly 80% seen only once; the top ten take approximately 3.4%. Their cognate antigens are unknown. The source material was PBMCs, sampled from a glioma patient whose treatment included an IDH1 peptide vaccine. Every receptor here comes from a woman between 50 and 59 years old with glioma.

The chain couples TRBV29-1 to TRBJ1-1; possibly TRBD1 for D (6 bases). Trimming took off 6 bases at V and 6 bases at J, with 20 bases between the two ends. Per the germline V gene, CDR1 is SQVTM and CDR2 is ANQGSEA. The CDR3 loop spans 14 amino acids. CDR3 coding DNA: TGCAGCGTCCGGGTGGCTGCGGGGGCCGCTGAAGCTTTCTTT. It specifies CSVRVAAGAAEAFF.

The genes are TRBV27 and TRBJ2-7; 7 nucleotides agree with TRBD1. V lost 2 bases to trimming and J lost 3 bases; unmatched junction nucleotides: 1. This CDR3 region has 13 residues. The germline CDR1 and CDR2 sequences are MNHEY and SMNVEV (reference sequence). Here the CDR3 DNA reads TGTGCCAGCAGTTTAGCAGGGGGCTACGAGCAGTACTTC. It specifies CASSLAGGYEQYF.

This clone appeared many times. The chain uses TRBV4-3 and TRBJ1-5, with D uncertain. Germline-derived CDR1 and CDR2 are LGHNA and YSLEER. Trimming cost V 2 bases and J 4 bases, with 6 bases left between them. The CDR3 covers 13 residues. This CDR3 is CASSQNPNQPQHF. In nucleotides, the CDR3 is TGCGCCAGCAGCCAAAACCCAAATCAGCCCCAGCATTTT.

This rearrangement joins TRBV4-2 to TRBJ1-6; D is undetermined. The CDR3 is 15 amino acids. Looked up from germline, CDR1 is LGHNA and CDR2 is YNFKEQ. V was shortened by 1 base and J by 5 bases, with 9 bases between the two germline ends. The CDR3 loop is CASSQVIGDNSPLHF. In DNA form, the CDR3 reads TGTGCCAGCAGCCAAGTAATCGGTGATAATTCACCCCTCCACTTT.

The chain has TRBV10-3 and TRBJ2-7; D tentatively reads TRBD1 or TRBD2 (6 bases each). The CDR3 extends over 14 amino acids. CDR1 and CDR2 (germline): ENHRY, SYGVKD. V lost 10 bases, J lost 2 bases, and 18 bases lay in between. The CDR3 region is CATGDGGGTYEQYF. As DNA, the CDR3 is TGTGCCACAGGGGACGGTGGAGGGACCTACGAGCAGTACTTC.

This clone appeared once. The genes are TRBV7-2 and TRBJ2-3; D tentatively reads TRBD1 or TRBD2 (5 bases each). Germline-derived CDR1 and CDR2 are SGHTA and FQGNSA. V lost 5 bases and J lost 2, with 17 bases in between. The length of the CDR3 is 16 residues. CDR3: CASSLRGYSPTDTQYF. For the CDR3, the DNA is TGTGCCAGCAGCCTCCGGGGCTACAGCCCCACAGATACGCAGTATTTT.

The CDR3 loop reads CASSGNRAETQYF. In DNA, the CDR3 is TGTGCCAGCAGCGGTAACAGGGCAGAGACCCAGTACTTC. The rearrangement uses TRBV13 and TRBJ2-5; TRBD1 might be the D (6 bases). V gave up 5 bases and J gave up 4 bases, with 11 bases separating them. Germline V gives CDR1 PRHDT, CDR2 FYEKMQ (reference sequence). The CDR3 runs 13 residues.

V gene TRBV6-5 combines with J gene TRBJ2-3; D remains unclear. The CDR3 is 14 residues long. V lost 0 bases to trimming and J lost 2 bases, with 6 bases between them. Germline V gene sequence: CDR1 MNHEY, CDR2 SVGAGI. The CDR3 loop is CASSYSISTDTQYF. The CDR3 coding sequence is TGTGCCAGCAGTTACTCGATCTCCACAGATACGCAGTATTTT.

This sequence joins TRBV7-2 and TRBJ2-7; 7 bases line up with TRBD2. Germline trimming cut 3 bases from V and 2 bases from J; bases unmatched to any gene: 4. CDR1 is SGHTA and CDR2 is FQGNSA in the germline V gene. This CDR3 has 14 residues. The CDR3 loop is CASSFPSGAYEQYF. DNA of the CDR3: TGTGCCAGCAGCTTCCCCAGCGGGGCCTACGAGCAGTACTTC. Filled out from reference TRBV7-2 and TRBJ2-7, the complete variable domain reads GAGVSQSPSNKVTEKGKDVELRCDPISGHTALYWYRQSLGQGLEFLIYFQGNSAPDKSGLPSDRFSAERTGGSVSTLTIQRTQQEDSAVYLCASSFPSGAYEQYFGPGTRLTVT.

Here the CDR3 DNA reads TGCGCCAGCAGCCTCGAGGGGGGGCTAAATGGCTACACCTTC. This gives the protein CASSLEGGLNGYTF. The V and J genes are TRBV5-1 and TRBJ1-2; D might be TRBD1 (6 bases). With 4 bases removed from V and 6 bases from J, the gap between germline ends came to 16 bases. Germline V gives CDR1 SGHRS, CDR2 YFSETQ. This CDR3 is built from 14 residues.

This chain uses TRBV4-1 with TRBJ1-6; 7 bases agree with TRBD1. The CDR3 length is 15 residues. Germline V gene data show CDR1 as MGHRA and CDR2 as YSYEKL. V was pared by 1 base and J by 14 bases, with 11 bases of the junction left unmatched. CDR3: CASSQVAAGGRSLHF. In DNA form, the CDR3 reads TGCGCCAGCAGCCAAGTGGCTGCAGGGGGTAGGTCCCTCCACTTT.

This clone was seen more than once but under ten times. The chain couples TRBV27 to TRBJ1-6; a weak D match, TRBD1 (5 bases). The CDR3 sequence is 16 residues long. V was trimmed by 5 bases and J by 6 bases, leaving 17 bases between them. CDR1 is MNHEY, CDR2 SMNVEV, per germline (reference sequence). The CDR3 nucleotides are TGTGCCAGCAGTGCCCCGAGCGGGGCCGGTAATTCACCCCTCCACTTT. Protein sequence: CASSAPSGAGNSPLHF.

The chain is built from TRBV21-1 and TRBJ2-7; TRBD2 is the table's D call, not checked against the DNA. TRBV21-1 is described as a pseudogene. The CDR3 totals 14 residues. The CDR3 sequence: CASSKVREEYEQYF. The CDR3 bases are TGTGCCAGCAGCAAAGTAAGGGAGGAGTACGAGCAGTACTTC.

The chain combines TRBV19 with TRBJ1-5; the D gene is possibly TRBD1 (5 bases). The CDR3 is 15 amino acids. V lost 7 bases and J 1 base, leaving 14 bases between the germline ends. The germline gives CDR1 LNHDA, CDR2 SQIVND (reference sequence). Here the CDR3 reads CASTSWGESNQPQHF. In nucleotides, the CDR3 is TGTGCCAGTACATCGTGGGGGGAGAGCAATCAGCCCCAGCATTTT.

This chain connects TRBV4-3 to TRBJ1-3; D not certain. CDR1 is LGHNA and CDR2 is YSLEER in the germline V gene. V shed 2 bases and J shed 6 bases, with 17 bases lying between them. There are 16 residues in the CDR3. CDR3: CASSQHRELWANTIYF. The CDR3 DNA reads as TGCGCCAGCAGCCAACATCGAGAACTTTGGGCAAACACCATATATTTT.

The genes are TRBV27 and TRBJ1-1; 10 bases map to TRBD1. V shed 5 bases and J 4 bases; nucleotides not matched to a gene: 10. CDR1 is MNHEY and CDR2 is SMNVEV in the germline V gene (reference sequence). The CDR3 length is 16 residues. The chain's CDR3 is CASSPRQGAGRTEAFF. CDR3 DNA: TGTGCCAGCAGTCCTCGACAGGGGGCTGGTCGCACTGAAGCTTTCTTT.

This clone turned up a few times. The chain employs TRBV5-5 and TRBJ1-2, with D unclear. The germline CDR1 and CDR2 sequences are SGHKS and YYEKEE (reference sequence). V was pared by 4 bases and J by 2 bases, with 9 bases between. There are 13 residues in the CDR3. The CDR3 bases are TGTGCCAGCAGCACTGACCTCAACTATGGCTACACCTTC. Translated, it gives CASSTDLNYGYTF.

The V gene is TRBV25-1, the J gene TRBJ1-2; weak D call: TRBD1 (6 bases). The CDR3 sequence is 15 residues long. Germline V gene lookup returns CDR1 MGHDK and CDR2 SYGVNS. V was shortened by 0 bases and J by 8 bases, with 16 bases between the two germline ends. The CDR3 DNA reads as TGTGCCAGCAGTGAATATCCGCAGGGGAGTAGGGGCTACACCTTC. It translates to CASSEYPQGSRGYTF.

This chain connects TRBV28 to TRBJ1-5, with 8 bases fitting TRBD1. The CDR3 spans 14 residues. Germline lookup yields CDR1 MDHEN and CDR2 SYDVKM. The ends lost 2 bases at V and 11 bases at J; junction bases unmatched: 8. CDR3 sequence: CASSLVGQGRSQHF. The CDR3 nucleotides are TGTGCCAGCAGTTTAGTAGGACAGGGACGGTCCCAGCATTTT.

This rearrangement joins TRBV4-2 to TRBJ2-2, with D hard to call. The CDR3 is 14 amino acids. Deletions cut 0 bases from V and 2 bases from J, with 4 bases between. From germline, CDR1 is LGHNA and CDR2 YNFKEQ. The CDR3 is CASSQDENTGELFF. CDR3 sequence (DNA): TGTGCCAGCAGCCAAGATGAAAACACCGGGGAGCTGTTTTTT.

This chain joins TRBV6-5 and TRBJ2-6, with TRBD2 as a possible D gene (5 bases). CDR3 length: 16 amino acids. In germline, CDR1 is MNHEY, CDR2 SVGAGI. V lost 0 bases, J lost 0 bases, and 6 bases lay in between. The CDR3 reads CASSYSGLSGANVLTF. In DNA, the CDR3 is TGTGCCAGCAGTTACTCCGGACTCTCTGGGGCCAACGTCCTGACTTTC.

J is TRBJ2-2 and V is TRBV19; 7 bases align to TRBD2. The CDR3 totals 13 residues. Per germline, CDR1 LNHDA and CDR2 SQIVND (reference sequence). V lost 6 bases, J lost 5 bases, and 3 bases stayed unmatched. CDR3 protein: CASRMGGTGELFF. CDR3 bases: TGTGCCAGTAGAATGGGGGGGACCGGGGAGCTGTTTTTT.

The gene calls are TRBV6-1 and TRBJ1-6; no firm D call. This CDR3 region has 15 residues. The V gene lost 1 base and the J gene lost 7 bases, with 11 bases spanning the gap. CDR1 and CDR2 from the germline V gene are MNHNS and SASEGT. CDR3 DNA sequence: TGTGCCAGCAGTGAAGTAGTGGGTGGCAATTCACCCCTCCACTTT. It encodes CASSEVVGGNSPLHF.

V gene TRBV5-5 combines with J gene TRBJ1-1, with 9 bases identical to TRBD1. CDR1 and CDR2 (germline): SGHKS, YYEKEE (reference sequence). V gave up 3 bases and J gave up 6 bases; unmatched junction bases: 12. This CDR3 region has 16 residues. Here the CDR3 DNA reads TGTGCCAGCAGCTCCTCCGGGACAGGGAACCAAGCTGAAGCTTTCTTT. Translation gives CASSSSGTGNQAEAFF. The whole variable domain, filled in from reference TRBV5-5 and TRBJ1-1, reads DAGVTQSPTHLIKTRGQQVTLRCSPISGHKSVSWYQQVLGQGPQFIFQYYEKEERGRGNFPDRFSARQFPNYSSELNVNALLLGDSALYLCASSSSGTGNQAEAFFGQGTRLTVV.

The rearrangement links TRBV9 to TRBJ1-2; a weak D match, TRBD1 (5 bases). The V and J ends lost 0 bases and 8 bases respectively, with 14 bases between them. Germline V lookup: CDR1 SGDLS, CDR2 YYNGEE. The CDR3 contains 14 residues. CDR3 protein: CASSVGDFSEGYTF. For the CDR3, the DNA is TGTGCCAGCAGCGTAGGGGACTTCTCGGAAGGCTACACCTTC. The full variable domain, in which reference TRBV9 and TRBJ1-2 provide the parts outside the CDR3, is DSGVTQTPKHLITATGQRVTLRCSPRSGDLSVYWYQQSLDQGLQFLIQYYNGEERAKGNILERFSAQQFPDLHSELNLSSLELGDSALYFCASSVGDFSEGYTFGSGTRLTVV.

V is TRBV7-6 and J is TRBJ2-7; 7 nucleotides match TRBD1. This CDR3 spans 14 amino acids. Losses at the gene ends were 5 bases for V and 3 bases for J; bases not matched to a gene: 7. Germline loops: CDR1 SGHVS, CDR2 FNYEAQ. The CDR3 sequence: CASSPPRQGYEQYF. CDR3 nucleotide sequence: TGTGCCAGCAGCCCGCCCCGACAGGGCTACGAGCAGTACTTC.

The table lists this clone with a count of one. The chain has TRBV2 and TRBJ2-2; possibly TRBD2 for D (5 bases). V shed 5 bases and J shed 7 bases, with 20 bases lying between them. Per germline, CDR1 SNHLY and CDR2 FYNNEI. The CDR3 has 16 residues. The CDR3, as DNA: TGTGCCAGCAGTCTGCGTTCCTCCCGGGGAAGCGGGGAGCTGTTTTTT. This translates into CASSLRSSRGSGELFF.

The J gene is TRBJ1-5, the V gene TRBV28; no clear D. Germline CDR1 is MDHEN and CDR2 is SYDVKM. The CDR3 runs 11 residues. V was clipped by 4 bases and J by 9 bases, with 7 bases between them. The CDR3 region has the DNA TGTGCCAGCAGTTCAACTAGGCCCCAGCATTTT. Residues: CASSSTRPQHF.

This clone was recorded only once. This sequence joins TRBV5-5 and TRBJ2-5, with D perhaps matching TRBD1 (6 bases). Deletions cut 4 bases from V and 2 bases from J, with 15 bases between. This CDR3 region has 15 residues. Germline lookup yields CDR1 SGHKS and CDR2 YYEKEE (reference sequence). The CDR3 DNA is TGTGCCAGCAGCCTGGGGGCGGTCCATCAAGAGACCCAGTACTTC. Translating it yields CASSLGAVHQETQYF.

The J gene is TRBJ1-2, the V gene TRBV5-4, with D unresolved. This CDR3 is built from 12 residues. Germline V lookup: CDR1 SGHNT, CDR2 YYREEE (reference sequence). V lost 5 bases to trimming and J lost 6 bases, with 11 bases between them. In DNA form, the CDR3 reads TGTGCCAGCAGAGGTGGTTTTAATGGCTACACCTTC. Protein sequence: CASRGGFNGYTF.